Described below is a single T cell receptor beta chain sequence and its context. No antigen is known for it. This specimen comes from a study of T-cell memory formation after mild COVID-19. As for the study in general: There were largely donor-specific TCR clusters. Study-level results: A second wave of clones peaked on day 37, and their SARS-CoV-2 specificity went unconfirmed.

The CDR3 consists of 15 residues. CDR1 SGHRS and CDR2 YFSETQ come from the germline V gene. Trimming cost V 0 bases and J 4 bases; bases outside gene matches: 5. TCRdb fed the 5' RACE reads into MiXCR, producing one record per CDR3 protein. The repertoire holds about 560,000 distinct CDR3 sequences, with about 18% as singletons. Sequencing was performed on PBMCs or a T cell subset sorted from them (not recorded which). The chain employs TRBV5-1 and TRBJ1-2; TRBD1 aligns across 8 bases. The sequence was collected from an adult woman who had mild COVID-19 (a few samples of this study predate the infection). Cell type and time point are not known. CDR3 coding DNA: TGCGCCAGCAGCTTGGTTCAGGGGGCCGGCTATGGCTACACCTTC. Amino acid sequence: CASSLVQGAGYGYTF.